At least ten counts were recorded for the clone carrying this TCR beta chain. The data are from a study of CD8 T cells in ankylosing spondylitis. In TCRdb, the 5' RACE reads were re-called with MiXCR into one record per CDR3 protein. Here the sample spans roughly 170,000 distinct CDR3 sequences, just over 9.5% being singletons. The CDR3 runs to 13 residues. Germline values: CDR1 MNHEY, CDR2 SVGEGT. Trimming left V 0 bases short and J 9 bases short, with 9 bases between. The source material was blood, either unsorted or a sorted T cell fraction (not recorded which). The clonotype originates from a female donor with ankylosing spondylitis or in good health (not recorded which). The gene calls are TRBV6-2 or TRBV6-3 and TRBJ2-1, with D perhaps matching TRBD1 (5 bases). The CDR3 nucleotides are TGTGCCAGCAGTTACTCGAACCAGGGTGAGCAGTTCTTC. This codes for CASSYSNQGEQFF.